This TCR beta chain was identified in a study of identical twins. In TCRdb, the 5' RACE reads were re-called with MiXCR into one record per CDR3 protein. The sample lists a few hundred thousand distinct CDR3 sequences; less than 9.5% were seen once. The data also belong to a second study, concerning yellow fever vaccine responses in identical twins.

Sequencing input: CD8+ T cells sorted from blood. The sequence derives from a woman under 30 in good health.

The CDR3 DNA reads as TGTGCCAGCAGCCTCCCACCCGGGACAACCTATGGCTACACCTTC. Protein sequence: CASSLPPGTTYGYTF. This chain links TRBV7-2 with TRBJ1-2; the D gene is possibly TRBD1 (6 bases). Trimming removed 5 bases from V and 4 bases from J, with 17 bases in between. Germline CDR1 and CDR2: SGHTA and FQGNSA. The CDR3 consists of 15 residues.